The 28 T cell receptor beta chains listed next were all sequenced from one sample in a study of shared clonotypes between healthy human individuals. Clones were read by immunoSEQ multiplex PCR, and TCRdb kept only the in-frame ones, dropping some. The table has millions of clones, 85% to 95% seen once. Sequencing used naive CD4+ T cells from PBMCs. Described subset: CD45RA+ positively selected. The receptors stem from a young man in good health. Some clones in this sample may be carry-over from other donors' samples.

The chain combines TRBV30 with TRBJ2-1; D is ambiguous. With 1 base removed from V and 9 bases from J, the gap between germline ends came to 13 bases. The germline CDR1 and CDR2 sequences are GTSNPN and SVGIG (reference sequence). The CDR3 is made up of 13 amino acids. DNA for the CDR3: TGTGCCTGGAGTGAAATAGGACGGGCTGAGCAGTTCTTC. It yields the protein CAWSEIGRAEQFF.

This chain connects TRBV7-9 to TRBJ1-3; TRBD1 matches 11 bases. The CDR3 sequence is 17 residues long. The J segment lost 0 bases and the V segment lost 5 bases, leaving 6 bases of the junction unmatched. From germline, CDR1 is SEHNR and CDR2 FQNEAQ (reference sequence). The CDR3 reads CASSPRTGGSSGNTIYF. The CDR3 bases are TGTGCCAGCAGCCCTCGGACAGGGGGCTCCTCTGGAAACACCATATATTTT.

The rearrangement joins TRBV7-9 to TRBJ1-1; 8 nucleotides line up with TRBD1. The CDR3 is made up of 16 amino acids. In germline, CDR1 is SEHNR, CDR2 FQNEAQ (reference sequence). V lost 4 bases, J lost 0 bases, and 7 bases stayed unmatched. CDR3 loop: CASSYGTGVMNTEAFF. Written as DNA, the CDR3 is TGTGCCAGCAGCTACGGGACAGGCGTGATGAACACTGAAGCTTTCTTT.

V usage is TRBV2 and J usage is TRBJ1-5, with 8 nucleotides matching TRBD1. V lost 6 bases to trimming and J lost 3 bases; unmatched junction nucleotides: 7. Germline values: CDR1 SNHLY, CDR2 FYNNEI. CDR3 size: 15 residues. CDR3: CASRTGAGINQPQHF. The CDR3 nucleotides are TGTGCCAGCAGGACAGGGGCCGGGATCAATCAGCCCCAGCATTTT.

The rearrangement links TRBV7-9 to TRBJ2-6, with TRBD1 as a possible D gene (6 bases). V was cut by 5 bases and J by 0 bases, with 11 bases left in between. The CDR3 sequence is 16 residues long. CDR1 is SEHNR and CDR2 is FQNEAQ in the germline V gene (reference sequence). This CDR3 is CASSPDRSSGANVLTF. CDR3 in DNA: TGTGCCAGCAGCCCTGACAGGAGCTCTGGGGCCAACGTCCTGACTTTC.

This chain links TRBV6-1 with TRBJ2-3; D tentatively reads TRBD1 or TRBD2 (5 bases each). Trimming took 3 bases from V and 1 from J, leaving 11 bases between them. Germline V gene sequence: CDR1 MNHNS, CDR2 SASEGT. The CDR3 extends over 15 amino acids. The CDR3 region is CASSDRSGRTDTQYF. The CDR3 coding sequence is TGTGCCAGCAGTGATCGATCGGGGCGCACAGATACGCAGTATTTT.

CDR3: CAISDPGDSEQYF. In DNA form, the CDR3 reads TGTGCCATCAGTGACCCCGGGGACTCCGAGCAGTACTTC. The chain links TRBV10-3 to TRBJ2-7, with a weak D call TRBD2 (6 bases). The CDR3 covers 13 residues. V lost 3 bases, J lost 6 bases, and 12 bases lay in between. Germline CDR1 ENHRY, CDR2 SYGVKD.

V is TRBV5-1 and J is TRBJ2-3; D is undetermined. From germline, CDR1 is SGHRS and CDR2 YFSETQ. CDR3 length: 13 residues. The germline V and J ends were trimmed by 0 bases and 9 bases, with 11 bases remaining between them. CDR3 DNA sequence: TGCGCCAGCAGCTTGGCCGTAGAGGCCACGCAGTATTTT. Amino acid sequence: CASSLAVEATQYF.

The J gene is TRBJ2-1, the V gene TRBV2; 12 nucleotides line up with TRBD1. The CDR3 is 14 amino acids. The germline V gene has CDR1 SNHLY and CDR2 FYNNEI. The V gene end was trimmed by 4 bases and the J gene end by 9 bases; junction bases not matched to a gene: 4. DNA of the CDR3: TGTGCCAGCAGTGGGGACAGGGGGCAAGGTGAGCAGTTCTTC. Translating it yields CASSGDRGQGEQFF.

V is TRBV5-1 and J is TRBJ1-1; the match to TRBD1 covers 9 bases. The CDR3 contains 14 residues. V was pared by 3 bases and J by 3 bases, with 3 bases of the junction left unmatched. CDR1 and CDR2 from the germline V gene are SGHRS and YFSETQ. The CDR3 spells CASSWDRADTEAFF. DNA for the CDR3: TGCGCCAGCAGCTGGGACAGGGCGGACACTGAAGCTTTCTTT.

The chain has TRBV28 and TRBJ1-2; D gene ambiguous. The CDR3 runs 16 residues. V was cut by 5 bases and J by 2 bases, with 18 bases left in between. CDR1 and CDR2 (germline): MDHEN, SYDVKM. The CDR3 protein is CASSGNPGTSNYGYTF. CDR3 nucleotides: TGTGCCAGCAGTGGCAATCCCGGAACTAGCAACTATGGCTACACCTTC.

This rearrangement joins TRBV7-9 to TRBJ2-1; D ambiguous. With 7 bases removed from V and 0 bases from J, the gap between germline ends came to 10 bases. From germline, CDR1 is SEHNR and CDR2 FQNEAQ (reference sequence). The CDR3 extends over 14 amino acids. The CDR3: CASKHSDSYNEQFF. DNA of the CDR3: TGTGCCAGCAAACACAGCGACTCCTACAATGAGCAGTTCTTC.

The CDR3 DNA sequence: TGTGCCAGTAGAACCAGGGATCTCGGAACTGAAGCTTTCTTT. Amino acid sequence: CASRTRDLGTEAFF. The chain joins TRBV19 to TRBJ1-1; possible D gene TRBD1, 5 bases. The V gene lost 6 bases and the J gene lost 5 bases, with 16 bases spanning the gap. Germline lookup yields CDR1 LNHDA and CDR2 SQIVND (reference sequence). CDR3 length: 14 residues.

Concerning this clone itself: This CDR3 is also generated by other DNA sequences in the sample. The V and J genes are TRBV28 and TRBJ2-7; unclear D gene. Per germline, CDR1 MDHEN and CDR2 SYDVKM. V lost 6 bases to trimming and J lost 4 bases, with 13 bases between them. The CDR3 is 13 amino acids. The CDR3 is CASSRTASYEQYF. CDR3 coding DNA: TGTGCCAGCAGCCGCACAGCCTCATACGAGCAGTACTTC.

The chain couples TRBV19 to TRBJ2-3, with 7 nucleotides matching TRBD1. V was clipped by 4 bases and J by 1 base; unmatched bases: 5. Germline CDR1 and CDR2: LNHDA and SQIVND (reference sequence). This CDR3 has 15 amino acids. As DNA, the CDR3 is TGTGCCAGTAGTAGAAAGGGGGCTGGCACAGATACGCAGTATTTT. Translated: CASSRKGAGTDTQYF.

The chain combines TRBV7-9 with TRBJ2-6; D gene ambiguous. Trimming pared 5 bases from V and 2 bases from J, leaving 7 bases between. Germline V lookup: CDR1 SEHNR, CDR2 FQNEAQ (reference sequence). The CDR3 is 14 residues long. The CDR3 spells CASSLDPGANVLTF. As DNA, the CDR3 is TGTGCCAGCAGCCTGGACCCTGGGGCCAACGTCCTGACTTTC. Full variable domain (missing parts from reference TRBV7-9 and TRBJ2-6): DTGVSQNPRHKITKRGQNVTFRCDPISEHNRLYWYRQTLGQGPEFLTYFQNEAQLEKSRLLSDRFSAERPKGSFSTLEIQRTEQGDSAMYLCASSLDPGANVLTFGAGSRLTVL.

V and J are TRBV9 and TRBJ2-7; 11 bases map to TRBD1. There are 15 residues in the CDR3. Per germline, CDR1 SGDLS and CDR2 YYNGEE. The junction had 3 bases not matched to a gene; V was cut back by 4 bases and J by 0 bases. The CDR3 nucleotides read TGTGCCAGCAGCATAGGACAGGGGGCCTCCTACGAGCAGTACTTC. This translates into CASSIGQGASYEQYF.

On this clone: Other DNA sequences in this specimen translate into the identical CDR3. The rearrangement links TRBV19 to TRBJ1-2; a possible D gene is TRBD1 (5 bases). The CDR3 spans 13 residues. Germline values: CDR1 LNHDA, CDR2 SQIVND (reference sequence). Trimming pared 1 base from V and 4 bases from J, leaving 7 bases between. CDR3 sequence reads: CASSIATAYGYTF. CDR3 sequence (DNA): TGTGCCAGTAGTATAGCGACAGCCTATGGCTACACCTTC. Using reference TRBV19 and TRBJ1-2 for the parts outside the CDR3, the full variable domain is DGGITQSPKYLFRKEGQNVTLSCEQNLNHDAMYWYRQDPGQGLRLIYYSQIVNDFQKGDIAEGYSVSREKKESFPLTVTSAQKNPTAFYLCASSIATAYGYTFGSGTRLTVV.

This chain uses TRBV7-9 with TRBJ2-1; 8 positions agree with TRBD2. Trimming took 6 bases from V and 4 from J; bases not matched to a gene: 11. Germline CDR1 SEHNR, CDR2 FQNEAQ (reference sequence). The CDR3 runs 16 residues. The CDR3 coding sequence is TGTGCCAGCAGTTCAGCGGGGGCAGGGCCTTACAATGAGCAGTTCTTC. Translation: CASSSAGAGPYNEQFF.

The rearrangement links TRBV5-4 to TRBJ2-3; tentative D call: TRBD2 (6 bases). Per the germline V gene, CDR1 is SGHNT and CDR2 is YYREEE (reference sequence). V dropped 0 bases and J dropped 7 bases, with 15 bases sitting between them. This CDR3 region has 15 residues. CDR3 sequence: CASSLGSSGSYTQYF. The DNA of the CDR3 is TGTGCCAGCAGCTTGGGGTCCAGCGGGTCGTATACGCAGTATTTT.

The V gene is TRBV12-5, the J gene TRBJ2-3; 8 bases agree with TRBD2. This CDR3 comprises 17 residues. Germline V gives CDR1 LGHNT, CDR2 FRNRAP. J was trimmed by 0 bases and V by 1 base; bases with no gene match: 6. CDR3 nucleotides: TGTGCTAGTGGTTTGGGGAGCGGGAGTCGTAGCACAGATACGCAGTATTTT. Translating it yields CASGLGSGSRSTDTQYF.

This clone was seen a single time. The rearrangement links TRBV4-3 to TRBJ1-6; 7 bases are a match to TRBD1. CDR1 is LGHNA and CDR2 is YSLEER in the germline V gene. This CDR3 region has 17 residues. With 4 bases clipped from V and 7 bases from J, the junction kept 13 bases outside the gene matches. The CDR3 protein is CASSPSRGRSTNSPLHF. DNA for the CDR3: TGCGCCAGCAGCCCATCAAGGGGGCGTTCGACAAATTCACCCCTCCACTTT.

The chain couples TRBV27 to TRBJ1-2; D gene uncertain. The germline V gene has CDR1 MNHEY and CDR2 SMNVEV (reference sequence). V shed 0 bases and J shed 3 bases, with 11 bases lying between them. The CDR3 totals 15 residues. CDR3 residues: CASSLSLGWDYGYTF. The CDR3 nucleotides read TGTGCCAGCAGTTTATCTCTTGGGTGGGACTATGGCTACACCTTC.

The V call is TRBV4-3, the J call TRBJ1-1, with D maybe TRBD1 (6 bases). This CDR3 has 15 residues. Trimming removed 1 base from V and 7 bases from J, with 16 bases in between. CDR1 and CDR2 (germline): LGHNA, YSLEER. This CDR3 reads CASSQGSGTRGEAFF. The CDR3 DNA follows: TGCGCCAGCAGCCAAGGGTCCGGGACACGGGGTGAAGCTTTCTTT.

The chain recombines TRBV6-5 with TRBJ2-7; TRBD1 aligns across 11 bases. V shed 5 bases, J shed 2 bases, and the junction held 5 bases outside the gene matches. Germline assignment: CDR1 MNHEY and CDR2 SVGAGI. This CDR3 has 15 amino acids. CDR3 DNA sequence: TGTGCCAGCAGTCTCGGGACAGGGGGGGCCTACGAGCAGTACTTC. Residues: CASSLGTGGAYEQYF.

The sample holds one count of this clone. The chain links TRBV29-1 to TRBJ2-7; D is unresolved. This CDR3 has 12 residues. Germline V gives CDR1 SQVTM, CDR2 ANQGSEA. Trimming took off 4 bases at V and 2 bases at J, with 9 bases between the two ends. The CDR3 is CSVVPNTYEQYF. The CDR3 DNA reads as TGCAGCGTTGTTCCCAATACCTACGAGCAGTACTTC.

This rearrangement joins TRBV6-1 to TRBJ2-3, with D unresolved. The CDR3 has 12 residues. Germline V CDR1 and CDR2: MNHNS, SASEGT. Between the trimmed V and J ends, which lost 3 bases and 8 bases, there was a span of 9 bases. DNA for the CDR3: TGTGCCAGCAGTGACCCGGTTGGTACGCAGTATTTT. Protein sequence: CASSDPVGTQYF.

V is TRBV7-8 and J is TRBJ2-1, with 13 positions matching TRBD2. The trim removed 7 bases at V and 6 bases at J, leaving 15 bases unmatched. CDR3 length equals 18 residues. Germline V gene data show CDR1 as SGHVS and CDR2 as FQNEAQ. DNA of the CDR3: TGTGCCAGCAATAGACAGGGGGGAACTAGCGGGAGGGTCAATGAGCAGTTCTTC. Protein sequence: CASNRQGGTSGRVNEQFF.